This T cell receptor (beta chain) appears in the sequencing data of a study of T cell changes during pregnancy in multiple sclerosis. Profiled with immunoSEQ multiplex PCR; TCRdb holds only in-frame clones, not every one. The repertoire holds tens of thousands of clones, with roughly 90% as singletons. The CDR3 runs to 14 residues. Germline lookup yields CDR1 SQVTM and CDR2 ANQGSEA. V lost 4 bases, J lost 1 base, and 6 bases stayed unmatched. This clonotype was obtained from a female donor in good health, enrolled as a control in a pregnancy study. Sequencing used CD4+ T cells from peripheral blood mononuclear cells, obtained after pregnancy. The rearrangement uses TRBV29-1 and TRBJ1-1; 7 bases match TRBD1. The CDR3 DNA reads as TGCAGCGTTGTTTCAAGACAGGGGAACACTGAAGCTTTCTTT. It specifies CSVVSRQGNTEAFF. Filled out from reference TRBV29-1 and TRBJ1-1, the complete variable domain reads SAVISQKPSRDICQRGTSLTIQCQVDSQVTMMFWYRQQPGQSLTLIATANQGSEATYESGFVIDKFPISRPNLTFSTLTVSNMSPEDSSIYLCSVVSRQGNTEAFFGQGTRLTVV.